These 30 T cell receptor beta chains were sequenced from one sample in a study of T cells after yellow fever vaccination. One entry per CDR3 protein, called by TCRdb with MiXCR from the 5' RACE reads. The data contain about 85,000 distinct CDR3 sequences, roughly 15% of them singletons. The source was CD8+ T cells not binding an NS4B(214-222) dextramer, sorted from PBMCs, collected 21 days after the first yellow fever vaccination. These receptors came from a man between 18 and 29 years old who received the YFV17D yellow fever vaccine.

In DNA, the CDR3 is TGCGCCAGCAGCCTCCGACTAGCGATGAACAATGAGCAGTTCTTC. This gives the protein CASSLRLAMNNEQFF. The chain employs TRBV4-1 and TRBJ2-1, with 8 bases matching TRBD2. V shed 4 bases, J shed 5 bases, and the junction held 7 bases outside the gene matches. This CDR3 region has 15 residues. Germline assignment: CDR1 MGHRA and CDR2 YSYEKL.

This clonotype was counted once. The genes are TRBV7-8 and TRBJ1-2; weak D call: TRBD1 (5 bases). This CDR3 has 15 residues. Germline CDR1 and CDR2: SGHVS and FQNEAQ. Trimming pared 1 base from V and 7 bases from J, leaving 16 bases between. CDR3 DNA: TGTGCCAGCAGCTTAGGGAAGGGGCCCCCTCCTGGCTACACCTTC. This encodes CASSLGKGPPPGYTF.

This clonotype was recorded a few times. V usage is TRBV10-3 and J usage is TRBJ1-2; no reliable D call. CDR3 size: 15 residues. V was trimmed by 2 bases and J by 5 bases, leaving 15 bases between them. CDR1 and CDR2 (germline): ENHRY, SYGVKD. CDR3 DNA sequence: TGTGCCATCAGTGAGAACCGGGAGGCCATTTATGGCTACACCTTC. The encoded protein is CAISENREAIYGYTF.

The genes are TRBV6-1 and TRBJ2-2; D remains unclear. The germline V gene has CDR1 MNHNS and CDR2 SASEGT. The CDR3 totals 11 residues. Trimming removed 8 bases from V and 6 bases from J, with 7 bases in between. The CDR3 nucleotides are TGTGCCAGCTGGGGATCCGGGGAGCTGTTTTTT. Amino acid sequence: CASWGSGELFF.

The CDR3 protein is CASSRVEGTDTQYF. DNA for the CDR3: TGCGCCAGCAGCCGGGTCGAGGGGACAGATACGCAGTATTTT. The chain joins TRBV4-1 to TRBJ2-3; the D call may be TRBD1 or TRBD2 (5 bases each). Trimming took 4 bases from V and 3 from J, leaving 11 bases between them. Germline lookup yields CDR1 MGHRA and CDR2 YSYEKL. This CDR3 contains 14 residues.

This chain links TRBV6-1 with TRBJ1-2; D perhaps matches TRBD1 (6 bases). Germline V gene lookup returns CDR1 MNHNS and CDR2 SASEGT. This CDR3 has 14 residues. The V end lost 6 bases, the J end lost 2 bases, and 13 bases lay between the germline ends. CDR3 sequence (DNA): TGTGCCAGCAGCCGACAGGAATTAAACTATGGCTACACCTTC. Its translation: CASSRQELNYGYTF.

The sample holds a few counts of this clonotype. The chain joins TRBV10-3 to TRBJ1-6; D gene ambiguous. The CDR3 sequence is 11 residues long. Between the trimmed V and J ends, which lost 11 bases and 6 bases, there was a span of 8 bases. Germline CDR1 ENHRY, CDR2 SYGVKD. The CDR3 DNA reads TGTGCCCGACGGGTTAATTCACCCCTCCACTTT. It yields the protein CARRVNSPLHF.

This clonotype has just a few counts. J is TRBJ1-2 and V is TRBV15; 9 positions agree with TRBD1. Germline CDR1 is LNHNV and CDR2 is YYDKDF (reference sequence). V trimming: 5 bases; J trimming: 6 bases; junction bases outside the gene matches: 10. This CDR3 has 15 residues. In DNA form, the CDR3 reads TGTGCCACCAGCGAAATCGTTGGGACAGGGAATGGCTACACCTTC. Translating gives CATSEIVGTGNGYTF.

A few counts support this clonotype. The chain recombines TRBV2 with TRBJ2-2, with TRBD2 as a possible D gene (7 bases). V gave up 7 bases and J gave up 7 bases, with 13 bases separating them. CDR3 length: 13 residues. Per germline, CDR1 SNHLY and CDR2 FYNNEI. The CDR3 nucleotides read TGTGCCAGCATCGGGGGGCATGGCGGGGAGCTGTTTTTT. It specifies CASIGGHGGELFF.

This chain links TRBV4-3 with TRBJ2-5; unclear D gene. Germline CDR1 and CDR2: LGHNA and YSLEER. This CDR3 contains 13 residues. V was cut by 3 bases and J by 5 bases, with 10 bases left in between. The CDR3: CASSQIQSETQYF. The CDR3 region has the DNA TGCGCCAGCAGCCAGATCCAGAGTGAGACCCAGTACTTC.

V is TRBV6-5 and J is TRBJ2-1; 7 nucleotides agree with TRBD1. There are 13 residues in the CDR3. Germline CDR1 and CDR2: MNHEY and SVGAGI. V gave up 2 bases and J gave up 7 bases; unmatched junction bases: 2. CDR3 amino acids: CASSYTGVNEQFF. CDR3 coding DNA: TGTGCCAGCAGTTACACAGGGGTAAATGAGCAGTTCTTC.

The genes are TRBV7-9 and TRBJ2-7, with 8 nucleotides matching TRBD2. Germline lookup yields CDR1 SEHNR and CDR2 FQNEAQ (reference sequence). V shed 5 bases, J shed 3 bases, and the junction held 9 bases outside the gene matches. The CDR3 loop spans 15 amino acids. CDR3 loop: CASSRGGTGVYEQYF. In DNA form, the CDR3 reads TGTGCCAGCAGCCGGGGGGGGACGGGGGTCTACGAGCAGTACTTC.

This chain joins TRBV5-5 and TRBJ2-7; TRBD1 matches at 7 bases. Unmatched junction bases numbered 11, after V lost 5 bases and J lost 3 bases. The CDR3 extends over 15 amino acids. Looked up from germline, CDR1 is SGHKS and CDR2 is YYEKEE (reference sequence). CDR3 sequence: CASSFVSGTVYEQYF. The CDR3 DNA follows: TGTGCCAGCAGTTTTGTTTCCGGGACAGTCTACGAGCAGTACTTC.

V and J are TRBV4-1 and TRBJ1-5, with TRBD1 matching 7 bases. Germline values: CDR1 MGHRA, CDR2 YSYEKL. CDR3 size: 16 residues. The V and J ends lost 0 bases and 1 base, in that order; junction bases with no gene match: 3. CDR3 loop: CASSQETGWSNQPQHF. The CDR3 bases are TGCGCCAGCAGCCAAGAGACAGGGTGGAGCAATCAGCCCCAGCATTTT.

This clonotype showed up just a few times. The rearrangement links TRBV27 to TRBJ2-1; D uncertain. The CDR3 contains 14 residues. Trimming stripped 6 bases from V and 9 bases from J, with 18 bases between. Germline V gene data show CDR1 as MNHEY and CDR2 as SMNVEV (reference sequence). The CDR3 bases are TGTGCCAGCAGCAATACTGGGGTTCTTAGTGAGCAGTTCTTC. Translating it yields CASSNTGVLSEQFF.

The chain carries TRBV4-3 and TRBJ1-2, with no clear D. V was shortened by 3 bases and J by 2 bases, with 13 bases between the two germline ends. Germline CDR1 reads LGHNA; CDR2 reads YSLEER. The CDR3 extends over 15 amino acids. Here the CDR3 DNA reads TGCGCCAGCAGCCACGGGAGAGATACAAACTATGGCTACACCTTC. Its translation: CASSHGRDTNYGYTF.

There are a few counts of this clonotype. The chain has TRBV29-1 and TRBJ2-1, with 8 bases fitting TRBD2. From germline, CDR1 is SQVTM and CDR2 ANQGSEA. This CDR3 region has 15 residues. J gave up 8 bases and V 5 bases, and 14 bases lay outside the gene matches. This CDR3 is CSVWAVGGARDEQFF. CDR3 coding DNA: TGCAGCGTTTGGGCCGTCGGGGGGGCCAGGGATGAGCAGTTCTTC.

The V and J genes are TRBV4-1 and TRBJ1-1; perhaps TRBD1 as D (5 bases). The CDR3 contains 12 residues. Germline V gives CDR1 MGHRA, CDR2 YSYEKL. Trimming took 1 base from V and 7 from J, leaving 7 bases between them. CDR3 coding DNA: TGCGCCAGCAGCCAAGGAGGGGTTGAAGCTTTCTTT. This sequence encodes CASSQGGVEAFF.

The rearrangement links TRBV5-1 to TRBJ2-2; D uncertain. Germline CDR1 reads SGHRS; CDR2 reads YFSETQ. Trimming took 4 bases from V and 5 from J, leaving 9 bases between them. This CDR3 is built from 13 residues. The CDR3 coding sequence is TGCGCCAGCAGCAAAGATTCAACCGGGGAGCTGTTTTTT. Translated, it gives CASSKDSTGELFF.

V gene TRBV6-2 or TRBV6-3 combines with J gene TRBJ2-3, with 7 bases fitting TRBD1. V shed 2 bases, J shed 5 bases, and the junction held 7 bases outside the gene matches. The CDR3 contains 15 residues. The germline gives CDR1 MNHEY, CDR2 SVGEGT. CDR3 nucleotide sequence: TGTGCCAGCAGTTACGGGACAGCATACGGAGATACGCAGTATTTT. Protein product: CASSYGTAYGDTQYF.

This chain joins TRBV11-2 and TRBJ1-2; 7 bases match TRBD1. The junction had 4 bases not matched to a gene; V was cut back by 5 bases and J by 4 bases. Germline CDR1 SGHAT, CDR2 FQNNGV. The CDR3 loop spans 13 amino acids. The CDR3 bases are TGTGCCAGCAGCCAGGGGGGGACCTATGGCTACACCTTC. Translation: CASSQGGTYGYTF.

The chain uses TRBV12-2 and TRBJ2-7. TRBV12-2 is a known pseudogene. The CDR3 runs 17 residues. CDR3 sequence reads: CASRLAFHIDGVREQYV. CDR3 nucleotides: TGTGCAAGTCGCTTAGCGTTTCATATCGATGGGGTTCGCGAGCAGTACGTC.

This chain links TRBV11-1 with TRBJ2-2; D gene ambiguous. Germline CDR1 SGHAT, CDR2 FQDESV (reference sequence). Trimming took off 3 bases at V and 5 bases at J, with 22 bases between the two ends. CDR3 length: 18 amino acids. The CDR3 DNA reads as TGTGCCAGCAGCTTGATCCGCACCACCCCCGCCTGGACCGGGGAGCTGTTTTTT. Translated: CASSLIRTTPAWTGELFF.

V and J are TRBV11-2 and TRBJ2-7; TRBD1 might be the D (5 bases). The CDR3 runs to 15 residues. The V end lost 0 bases, the J end lost 0 bases, and 9 bases lay between the germline ends. From germline, CDR1 is SGHAT and CDR2 FQNNGV. The CDR3 here is CASSLDLGLSYEQYF. In DNA form, the CDR3 reads TGTGCCAGCAGCTTAGATCTGGGGCTCTCCTACGAGCAGTACTTC.

This clonotype showed up just a few times. The V gene is TRBV4-1, the J gene TRBJ1-4, with D possibly matching TRBD1 (6 bases). This CDR3 has 16 residues. V lost 2 bases and J lost 8, with 18 bases in between. Germline CDR1 MGHRA, CDR2 YSYEKL. The chain's CDR3 is CASSQNQGHPEEKLFF. In nucleotides, the CDR3 is TGCGCCAGCAGCCAAAACCAGGGACACCCTGAGGAAAAACTGTTTTTT.

The chain has TRBV18 and TRBJ1-1; D is unclear. The ends were cut back, 2 bases at V and 4 bases at J, with 14 bases in the middle. CDR3 length: 15 amino acids. Per germline, CDR1 KGHSH and CDR2 LQKENI. CDR3 region: CASSPRPSKATEAFF. The CDR3 DNA reads as TGTGCCAGCTCACCAAGGCCGTCCAAAGCCACTGAAGCTTTCTTT.

The sample holds many counts of this clonotype. The rearrangement uses TRBV15 and TRBJ2-7; D is undetermined. The CDR3 totals 15 residues. Per germline, CDR1 LNHNV and CDR2 YYDKDF (reference sequence). Trimming removed 0 bases from V and 3 bases from J, with 12 bases in between. For the CDR3, the DNA is TGTGCCACCAGCAGAGATCAGGATTCAAGCTACGAGCAGTACGTC. Residues: CATSRDQDSSYEQYV.

This chain uses TRBV7-9 with TRBJ2-7; D gene ambiguous. The CDR3 is 14 residues long. The V end was cut by 2 bases, the J end by 0 bases, with 8 bases between. Germline V gives CDR1 SEHNR, CDR2 FQNEAQ (reference sequence). In DNA, the CDR3 is TGTGCCAGCAGCTTAAGGGCGAGCTCCTACGAGCAGTACTTC. Encoded protein: CASSLRASSYEQYF.

The chain uses TRBV9 and TRBJ2-7; D is possibly TRBD2 (5 bases). Germline CDR1 SGDLS, CDR2 YYNGEE. CDR3 length: 14 amino acids. Trimming pared 4 bases from V and 6 bases from J, leaving 17 bases between. The CDR3 sequence: CASSLGGRTGEQYF. CDR3 sequence (DNA): TGTGCCAGCAGCCTAGGAGGAAGAACGGGCGAGCAGTACTTC. The complete variable domain, with remaining parts taken from reference TRBV9 and TRBJ2-7, reads DSGVTQTPKHLITATGQRVTLRCSPRSGDLSVYWYQQSLDQGLQFLIQYYNGEERAKGNILERFSAQQFPDLHSELNLSSLELGDSALYFCASSLGGRTGEQYFGPGTRLTVT.

The CDR3 sequence: CASSPVRGMITDTQYF. DNA of the CDR3: TGTGCCAGCAGCCCGGTGCGAGGGATGATCACAGATACGCAGTATTTT. V usage is TRBV14 and J usage is TRBJ2-3, with a weak D call TRBD2 (5 bases). Per the germline V gene, CDR1 is SGHDN and CDR2 is FVKESK. Trimming stripped 4 bases from V and 2 bases from J, with 16 bases between. The CDR3 is made up of 16 amino acids. Variable domain in full (rest from reference TRBV14 and TRBJ2-3): EAGVTQFPSHSVIEKGQTVTLRCDPISGHDNLYWYRRVMGKEIKFLLHFVKESKQDESGMPNNRFLAERTGGTYSTLKVQPAELEDSGVYFCASSPVRGMITDTQYFGPGTRLTVL.